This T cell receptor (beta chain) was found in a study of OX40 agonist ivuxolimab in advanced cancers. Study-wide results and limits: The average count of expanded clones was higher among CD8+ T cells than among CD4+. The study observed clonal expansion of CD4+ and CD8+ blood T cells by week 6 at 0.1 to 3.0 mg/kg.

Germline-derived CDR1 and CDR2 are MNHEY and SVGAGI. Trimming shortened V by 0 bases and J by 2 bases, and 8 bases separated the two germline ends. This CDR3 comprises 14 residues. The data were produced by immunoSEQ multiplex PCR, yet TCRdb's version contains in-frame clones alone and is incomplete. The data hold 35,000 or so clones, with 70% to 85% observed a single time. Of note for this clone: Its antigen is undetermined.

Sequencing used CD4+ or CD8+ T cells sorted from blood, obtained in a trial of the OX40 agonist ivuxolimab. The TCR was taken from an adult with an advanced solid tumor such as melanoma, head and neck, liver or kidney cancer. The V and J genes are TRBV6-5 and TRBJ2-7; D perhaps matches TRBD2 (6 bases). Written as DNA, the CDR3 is TGTGCCAGCAGTTACTCGGGGGGTCCCTACGAGCAGTACTTC. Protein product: CASSYSGGPYEQYF.